These T cell receptor beta chains were read from a single sample in a study of CD8 T cells in ankylosing spondylitis. TCRdb re-analysed the 5' RACE reads in MiXCR, keeping a single row per CDR3 protein. The sample has about 220,000 distinct CDR3 sequences, just under 7.5% seen once. Input material: blood, either unsorted or a sorted T cell fraction (not recorded which). The receptors here all came from a male donor with ankylosing spondylitis. Both conserved end residues are part of each CDR3. Fields, in order: clone size, D gene, V gene, J gene, CDR3 DNA, CDR3 protein. A D gene is named only where the DNA matches it firmly. Clone size is not always given. Where it is, it says once, few, many or a class for expanded clones.

abundance: few; d_gene: TRBD1; v_gene: TRBV9; j_gene: TRBJ1-2; CDR3nt: TGTGCCAGCAGCTCCTCCGGGACAGGGAGCGGCTACACCTTC; CDR3aa: CASSSSGTGSGYTF
abundance: many; d_gene: TRBD2; v_gene: TRBV15; j_gene: TRBJ2-1; CDR3nt: TGTGCCACCAGCCCCTGGGCTAGCGGGGTCAATGAGCAGTTCTTC; CDR3aa: CATSPWASGVNEQFF
abundance: many; d_gene: TRBD1; v_gene: TRBV6-2/TRBV6-3; j_gene: TRBJ1-1; CDR3nt: TGTGCCAGCAGCTCTAAAAGGGACAGACTTTCATTCATGAACACTGAAGCTTTCTTT; CDR3aa: CASSSKRDRLSFMNTEAFF
abundance: -; d_gene: TRBD1; v_gene: TRBV4-3; j_gene: TRBJ1-6; CDR3nt: TGCGCCAGCAGCCAAGTAAGGACAGGGGTGTACTCACCCCTCCACTTT; CDR3aa: CASSQVRTGVYSPLHF
abundance: -; d_gene: TRBD1; v_gene: TRBV9; j_gene: TRBJ1-4; CDR3nt: TGTGCCAGCAGTCTAACAGGGGGAATGGAAAAACTGTTTTTT; CDR3aa: CASSLTGGMEKLFF
abundance: many; d_gene: TRBD2; v_gene: TRBV5-5; j_gene: TRBJ2-1; CDR3nt: TGTGCCAGCAGCCTCACTAGCGGGACGGGTAATGAGCAGTTCTTC; CDR3aa: CASSLTSGTGNEQFF
abundance: many; d_gene: -; v_gene: TRBV28; j_gene: TRBJ1-1; CDR3nt: TGTGCCATTTCTCGGGGATTGACTGAAGCTTTCTTT; CDR3aa: CAISRGLTEAFF
abundance: many; d_gene: -; v_gene: TRBV15; j_gene: TRBJ1-2; CDR3nt: TGTGCCACCAGCACAGCAAACTATGGCTACACCTTC; CDR3aa: CATSTANYGYTF
abundance: few; d_gene: TRBD1; v_gene: TRBV9; j_gene: TRBJ1-1; CDR3nt: TGTGCCAGCAGCAGGGGGACAGGGCCTGAAGCTTTCTTT; CDR3aa: CASSRGTGPEAFF
abundance: many; d_gene: -; v_gene: TRBV24-1; j_gene: TRBJ2-4; CDR3nt: TGTGCCACCAGTGATTGGACAGAAAACATTCAGTACTTC; CDR3aa: CATSDWTENIQYF
abundance: -; d_gene: -; v_gene: TRBV6-2/TRBV6-3; j_gene: TRBJ2-1; CDR3nt: -; CDR3aa: CASSTSWGYNEQFF
abundance: few; d_gene: -; v_gene: TRBV10-2; j_gene: TRBJ2-7; CDR3nt: TGCGCCAGCAGTGAGTCGTTCACCTACGAGCAGTACTTC; CDR3aa: CASSESFTYEQYF
abundance: many; d_gene: -; v_gene: TRBV10-3; j_gene: TRBJ1-2; CDR3nt: TGTGCCATCAGTGATCTAACAGGGCCCGGTGGCTACACCTTC; CDR3aa: CAISDLTGPGGYTF
abundance: many; d_gene: -; v_gene: TRBV27; j_gene: TRBJ2-7; CDR3nt: TGTGCCAGCAGTTTACTCAGGGGTGCCTACGAGCAGTACTTC; CDR3aa: CASSLLRGAYEQYF
abundance: -; d_gene: -; v_gene: TRBV20-1; j_gene: TRBJ1-3; CDR3nt: TGCAGTGCCCTGAATCGGGAGGGAAACACCATATATTTT; CDR3aa: CSALNREGNTIYF
abundance: -; d_gene: -; v_gene: TRBV19; j_gene: TRBJ1-5; CDR3nt: TGTGCCAGTAGTGATTGGTGGATAAGCAATCAGCCCCAGCATTTT; CDR3aa: CASSDWWISNQPQHF